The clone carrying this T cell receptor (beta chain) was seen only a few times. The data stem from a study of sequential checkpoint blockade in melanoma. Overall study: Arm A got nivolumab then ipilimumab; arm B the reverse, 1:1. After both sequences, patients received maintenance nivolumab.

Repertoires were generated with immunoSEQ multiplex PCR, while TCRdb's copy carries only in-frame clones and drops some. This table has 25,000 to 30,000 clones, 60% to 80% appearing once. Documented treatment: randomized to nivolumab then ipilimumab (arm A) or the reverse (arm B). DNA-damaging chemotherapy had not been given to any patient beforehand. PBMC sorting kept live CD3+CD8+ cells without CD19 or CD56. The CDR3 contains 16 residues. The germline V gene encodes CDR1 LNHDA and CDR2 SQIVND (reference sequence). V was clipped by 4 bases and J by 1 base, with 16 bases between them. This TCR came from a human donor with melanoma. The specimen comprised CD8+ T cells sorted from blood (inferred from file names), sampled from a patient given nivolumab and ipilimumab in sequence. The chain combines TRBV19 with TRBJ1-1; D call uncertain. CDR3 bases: TGTGCCAGTAGTAAAACGACACATGACCAGAACACTGAAGCTTTCTTT. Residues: CASSKTTHDQNTEAFF.